Given below is one TCR beta chain in context. The antigen is not known. This sample is drawn from a study of CD8+ T cells in alopecia areata. About the study: Treatment ran 6 to 18 months, with 6 months of follow-up afterward. General study findings and limits: Normal skin's resident alphabeta T cells are also sequenced in scalp samples.

V dropped 2 bases and J dropped 6 bases, with 13 bases sitting between them. The CDR3 contains 14 residues. CDR1 GTSNPN and CDR2 SVGIG come from the germline V gene (reference sequence). RNA, once extracted, was reverse transcribed into cDNA for use as the sequencing template. Sequenced by immunoSEQ multiplex PCR; TCRdb stores in-frame clones only, minus some. The profile shows about 180,000 clones, about 48% of them singletons. Treatment described: oral pan-JAK inhibitor, 5-10 mg twice daily. Lesional scalp punch biopsies and peripheral blood came from alopecia areata patients. The clonotype was recovered from a human donor with alopecia areata. The V call is TRBV30, the J call TRBJ2-2, with D unclear. The source material was CD8+ T cells sorted from blood, sampled at week 24, from a patient treated with tofacitinib. The CDR3 nucleotides are TGTGCCTGGAGTCATGTGGGCTCGGCCGGGGAGCTGTTTTTT. Its translation is CAWSHVGSAGELFF.